Listed below are T cell receptor beta chains from one sample, sequenced in a study of cytomegalovirus exposure and HLA in healthy donors. Libraries were prepared by immunoSEQ multiplex PCR; TCRdb keeps only in-frame clonotypes and omits some of them. Of around 140,000 clones detected, around two thirds appear once; the ten largest clones hold about 2%. Sequencing was performed on PBMCs. These receptors were collected from a woman aged 55 to 70 in good health and CMV-seropositive. The CDR3 runs from the conserved cysteine through the conserved F or W. The order of the fields is CDR3 DNA, CDR3 protein, clone size, D gene, J gene, V gene. D genes are given only for firm matches. Clone size appears in some rows only: once, few, many, or a class for an expanded clone.

CDR3nt: TGTGCCAGCAGCCCCCTGGGACTAGCCGTGCCTGGCAATGAGCAGTTCTTC; CDR3aa: CASSPLGLAVPGNEQFF; abundance: -; d_gene: TRBD2; j_gene: TRBJ2-1; v_gene: TRBV7-9
CDR3nt: TGTGCCAGCAGTTTGAACAGATCCTATGGCTACACCTTC; CDR3aa: CASSLNRSYGYTF; abundance: -; d_gene: -; j_gene: TRBJ1-2; v_gene: TRBV28
CDR3nt: TGCGCCAGCAGTGACCTACGGTCTAGCGGGACAGCACTAAACACCGGGGAGCTGTTTTTT; CDR3aa: CASSDLRSSGTALNTGELFF; abundance: few; d_gene: TRBD2; j_gene: TRBJ2-2; v_gene: TRBV10-1
CDR3nt: TGTGCCAGCACCGGGGGGCTGAACACTGAAGCTTTCTTT; CDR3aa: CASTGGLNTEAFF; abundance: -; d_gene: -; j_gene: TRBJ1-1; v_gene: TRBV7-9
CDR3nt: TGCGCCAGCAGCCAAGGGACAGGAGGGATCACTGAAGCTTTCTTT; CDR3aa: CASSQGTGGITEAFF; abundance: -; d_gene: TRBD1; j_gene: TRBJ1-1; v_gene: TRBV4-1
CDR3nt: TGTGCCAGCAGCCTTGACAGGGGGCAGGGAGCTTTCTTT; CDR3aa: CASSLDRGQGAFF; abundance: few; d_gene: TRBD1; j_gene: TRBJ1-1; v_gene: TRBV6-5
CDR3nt: TGCGCCAGCAGCTTGGACGGGAGGGCCGGGGAGACCCAGTACTTC; CDR3aa: CASSLDGRAGETQYF; abundance: -; d_gene: TRBD2; j_gene: TRBJ2-5; v_gene: TRBV5-1
CDR3nt: TGCGCCAGCAGTGAGGGGACTAGCGGGGCTAATTACAATGAGCAGTTCTTC; CDR3aa: CASSEGTSGANYNEQFF; abundance: -; d_gene: TRBD2; j_gene: TRBJ2-1; v_gene: TRBV10-1
CDR3nt: TGTGCCAGCAGCCAGAGGACAGGGGGGCACGCTGAAGCTTTCTTT; CDR3aa: CASSQRTGGHAEAFF; abundance: few; d_gene: TRBD1; j_gene: TRBJ1-1; v_gene: TRBV16
CDR3nt: TGTGCCAGCAGTGAAAGTGACAGCTACTATGGCTACACCTTC; CDR3aa: CASSESDSYYGYTF; abundance: -; d_gene: -; j_gene: TRBJ1-2; v_gene: TRBV25-1
CDR3nt: TGTGCCAGTAGTTTGTTACAGGGGAGACAAGAGACCCAGTACTTC; CDR3aa: CASSLLQGRQETQYF; abundance: -; d_gene: TRBD1; j_gene: TRBJ2-5; v_gene: TRBV19
CDR3nt: TGTGCCAGTAGTAAATACAGGGGTTCTGGAAACACCATATATTTT; CDR3aa: CASSKYRGSGNTIYF; abundance: -; d_gene: TRBD1; j_gene: TRBJ1-3; v_gene: TRBV19